These 19 T cell receptor beta chains were sequenced from one sample in a study of blood T cell repertoires in COVID-19. The method was immunoSEQ multiplex PCR; TCRdb's version includes in-frame clones alone and lacks a portion of them. This sample has roughly 84,000 clones; 85% occur once, and the top ten carry 18%. Source material: peripheral blood. The receptor set was obtained from a man aged 80 or over with active or convalescent COVID-19.

A few counts support this clone. The rearrangement uses TRBV19 and TRBJ1-1; no clear D gene. Trimming cost V 4 bases and J 2 bases, with 14 bases left between them. Germline V gene data show CDR1 as LNHDA and CDR2 as SQIVND (reference sequence). The CDR3 consists of 15 residues. The CDR3, as DNA: TGTGCCAGTAGTACGCCCCGGGGAGAAAACACTGAAGCTTTCTTT. It yields the protein CASSTPRGENTEAFF.

The rearrangement uses TRBV5-1 and TRBJ2-3; D perhaps matches TRBD2 (5 bases). Germline V CDR1 and CDR2: SGHRS, YFSETQ. The ends were cut back, 6 bases at V and 4 bases at J, with 12 bases in the middle. The CDR3 consists of 13 residues. CDR3 bases: TGCGCCAGCAAGGAAGCGGCCTCAGATACGCAGTATTTT. Amino acids: CASKEAASDTQYF.

The V gene is TRBV2, the J gene TRBJ2-5; 10 nucleotides agree with TRBD1. The CDR3 extends over 15 amino acids. CDR1 is SNHLY and CDR2 is FYNNEI in the germline V gene. Germline trimming cut 6 bases from V and 2 bases from J; bases unmatched to any gene: 6. The DNA for the CDR3 is TGTGCCAGCAGGGTGGACAGGGGGTTTCAAGAGACCCAGTACTTC. It specifies CASRVDRGFQETQYF.

This clone was observed once. This chain uses TRBV23-1 with TRBJ1-1; D unresolved. TRBV23-1 is flagged as an ORF with uncertain function. Trimming took 5 bases from V and 1 from J, leaving 14 bases between them. There are 15 residues in the CDR3. The CDR3 DNA reads TGCGCCAGCAGTAAAGAAAAATACGGGAACACTGAAGCTTTCTTT. Protein product: CASSKEKYGNTEAFF.

The chain uses TRBV4-1 and TRBJ2-3, with D possibly matching TRBD2 (5 bases). The CDR3 has 14 residues. CDR1 and CDR2 from the germline V gene are MGHRA and YSYEKL. The V gene lost 1 base and the J gene lost 6 bases, with 11 bases spanning the gap. This CDR3 reads CASSQALRGDTQYF. The CDR3 coding sequence is TGCGCCAGCAGCCAAGCCCTGAGAGGGGATACGCAGTATTTT.

The sample holds one count of this clone. The chain employs TRBV18 and TRBJ1-1; D perhaps matches TRBD1 (5 bases). Germline loops: CDR1 KGHSH, CDR2 LQKENI. The CDR3 totals 15 residues. V was trimmed by 0 bases and J by 4 bases, leaving 12 bases between them. The CDR3 DNA is TGTGCCAGCTCACCACCGGGCAGGGATGGCACTGAAGCTTTCTTT. Its translation: CASSPPGRDGTEAFF.

The chain recombines TRBV4-1 with TRBJ2-5; TRBD2 matches 13 bases. Germline V CDR1 and CDR2: MGHRA, YSYEKL. V trimming: 0 bases; J trimming: 5 bases; junction bases outside the gene matches: 9. The CDR3 contains 18 residues. DNA for the CDR3: TGCGCCAGCAGCCAAGATAAGGGACTAGCGGGGAAGCAGGAGACCCAGTACTTC. Amino acid sequence: CASSQDKGLAGKQETQYF.

The chain combines TRBV6-5 with TRBJ2-5, with a tentative D call TRBD1 (5 bases). The V gene lost 2 bases and the J gene lost 2 bases, with 12 bases spanning the gap. Germline lookup yields CDR1 MNHEY and CDR2 SVGAGI. This CDR3 is 15 amino acids long. The CDR3 DNA reads TGTGCCAGCAGTTACGTTGGGGCTAGGCAAGAGACCCAGTACTTC. As protein: CASSYVGARQETQYF.

V is TRBV27 and J is TRBJ1-1, with D tentatively TRBD1 (6 bases). This CDR3 region has 14 residues. CDR1 is MNHEY and CDR2 is SMNVEV in the germline V gene (reference sequence). Trimming took 5 bases from V and 0 from J, leaving 10 bases between them. The CDR3 DNA follows: TGTGCCAGCAGTCGAACAGGGCTGAACACTGAAGCTTTCTTT. This encodes CASSRTGLNTEAFF.

The chain carries TRBV6-5 and TRBJ2-1; 7 positions agree with TRBD2. J gave up 5 bases and V 8 bases, and 9 bases lay outside the gene matches. Germline CDR1 reads MNHEY; CDR2 reads SVGAGI. The CDR3 spans 14 residues. The CDR3 sequence is CASLLGGSHNEQFF. The CDR3 DNA reads as TGTGCCAGCCTACTTGGCGGGAGCCACAATGAGCAGTTCTTC.

The V and J genes are TRBV3-1 (or the pseudogene TRBV3-2) and TRBJ2-5; D may be TRBD1 (5 bases). Per the germline V gene, CDR1 is LGHDT and CDR2 is YNNKEL (reference sequence). The CDR3 consists of 13 residues. With 4 bases removed from V and 5 bases from J, the gap between germline ends came to 11 bases. The CDR3 loop is CASSRPGFETQYF. In DNA, the CDR3 is TGTGCCAGCAGCCGGCCAGGGTTTGAGACCCAGTACTTC.

This chain connects TRBV15 to TRBJ2-1, with TRBD2 as a possible D gene (6 bases). V was pared by 2 bases and J by 7 bases, with 21 bases between. The CDR3 is made up of 17 amino acids. Looked up from germline, CDR1 is LNHNV and CDR2 is YYDKDF (reference sequence). The CDR3 DNA sequence: TGTGCCACCAGCAGATCAGCATGGGAGACTAGTAAGAATGAGCAGTTCTTC. Protein product: CATSRSAWETSKNEQFF.

J is TRBJ2-2 and V is TRBV24-1, with 7 bases identical to TRBD1. CDR1 is KGHDR and CDR2 is SFDVKD in the germline V gene. The ends lost 4 bases at V and 0 bases at J; junction bases unmatched: 7. This CDR3 comprises 17 residues. In DNA, the CDR3 is TGTGCCACCAGTGAGATCGGACAGGATACGAACACCGGGGAGCTGTTTTTT. Translated, it gives CATSEIGQDTNTGELFF.

This chain links TRBV7-8 with TRBJ2-2; 7 nucleotides align to TRBD2. The CDR3 is made up of 13 amino acids. Losses at the gene ends were 5 bases for V and 7 bases for J; bases not matched to a gene: 4. Germline V gene data show CDR1 as SGHVS and CDR2 as FQNEAQ. The chain's CDR3 is CASSLRTSGELFF. The DNA for the CDR3 is TGTGCCAGCAGCCTCAGGACTAGCGGGGAGCTGTTTTTT.

This rearrangement joins TRBV6-1 to TRBJ1-2; D is unclear. Trimming cost V 5 bases and J 8 bases, with 15 bases left between them. Germline V gene sequence: CDR1 MNHNS, CDR2 SASEGT. The CDR3 has 13 residues. CDR3 sequence (DNA): TGTGCCAGCAGTTTCGACTTTAGAAGGGGCTACACCTTC. Translation gives CASSFDFRRGYTF.

CDR3 in amino acids: CASSLAGGANYGYTF. The CDR3, as DNA: TGCGCCAGCAGCTTGGCCGGGGGGGCTAACTATGGCTACACCTTC. V is TRBV5-1 and J is TRBJ1-2, with D possibly matching TRBD1 (5 bases). Germline values: CDR1 SGHRS, CDR2 YFSETQ. Trimming cost V 0 bases and J 0 bases, with 9 bases left between them. The CDR3 has 15 residues.

This chain uses TRBV18 with TRBJ1-1; D is possibly TRBD1 (6 bases). CDR1 is KGHSH, CDR2 LQKENI, per germline. CDR3 length: 15 amino acids. Deletions cut 3 bases from V and 1 base from J, with 12 bases between. CDR3 protein: CASSPLDSPNTEAFF. In nucleotides, the CDR3 is TGTGCCAGCTCACCCTTGGACAGTCCGAACACTGAAGCTTTCTTT.

The gene calls are TRBV7-2 and TRBJ2-2; 7 nucleotides line up with TRBD2. The V gene end was trimmed by 5 bases and the J gene end by 2 bases; junction bases not matched to a gene: 5. CDR1 is SGHTA and CDR2 is FQGNSA in the germline V gene. This CDR3 has 15 amino acids. This CDR3 is CASSRLAVNTGELFF. The DNA for the CDR3 is TGTGCCAGCAGCCGTCTAGCGGTAAACACCGGGGAGCTGTTTTTT.

The genes are TRBV6-5 and TRBJ2-3; 9 nucleotides match TRBD1. There are 15 residues in the CDR3. Germline V lookup: CDR1 MNHEY, CDR2 SVGAGI. The ends lost 6 bases at V and 7 bases at J; junction bases unmatched: 11. The CDR3 is CASSTSGTGPYTQYF. Here the CDR3 DNA reads TGTGCCAGCAGCACAAGTGGGACAGGGCCCTATACGCAGTATTTT.